One sample yielded the 13 T cell receptor beta chains listed below, sequenced in a study of T cell changes during pregnancy in multiple sclerosis. The data were produced by immunoSEQ multiplex PCR, yet TCRdb's version contains in-frame clones alone and is incomplete. The sample lists 35,000 to 45,000 clones; approximately 90% were seen once. The source was peripheral blood, collected before pregnancy. The source is a female donor with multiple sclerosis, enrolled in a pregnancy study.

The chain joins TRBV5-1 to TRBJ1-1; D remains unclear. The V gene lost 0 bases and the J gene lost 2 bases, with 8 bases spanning the gap. CDR3 length: 14 residues. CDR1 and CDR2 (germline): SGHRS, YFSETQ. CDR3 nucleotide sequence: TGCGCCAGCAGCTTGGATACAGTCAACACTGAAGCTTTCTTT. Protein: CASSLDTVNTEAFF.

The chain is built from TRBV28 and TRBJ1-3; D not certain. From germline, CDR1 is MDHEN and CDR2 SYDVKM. CDR3 size: 17 residues. V was trimmed by 10 bases and J by 0 bases, leaving 22 bases between them. The CDR3 here is CATGRSETLSSGNTIYF. CDR3 coding DNA: TGTGCCACCGGGAGATCGGAAACCCTCTCCTCTGGAAACACCATATATTTT.

V gene TRBV27 combines with J gene TRBJ2-7; TRBD1 is a possible D gene (5 bases). Per germline, CDR1 MNHEY and CDR2 SMNVEV (reference sequence). The CDR3 loop spans 15 amino acids. Trimming pared 2 bases from V and 4 bases from J, leaving 15 bases between. CDR3 nucleotide sequence: TGTGCCAGCAGTTTACGTCCAGGGATGGGGTACGAGCAGTACTTC. This sequence encodes CASSLRPGMGYEQYF.

The chain links TRBV9 to TRBJ1-3, with a tentative D call TRBD1 (6 bases). The CDR3 loop spans 17 amino acids. Trimming left V 0 bases short and J 0 bases short, with 13 bases between. Germline lookup yields CDR1 SGDLS and CDR2 YYNGEE. DNA for the CDR3: TGTGCCAGCAGCGTAGAAAGGGGGTCGAGCTCTGGAAACACCATATATTTT. Translation: CASSVERGSSSGNTIYF.

V and J are TRBV27 and TRBJ1-2; D gene unclear. Trimming shortened V by 3 bases and J by 7 bases, and 15 bases separated the two germline ends. The CDR3 contains 14 residues. The V gene's germline CDR1 is MNHEY and CDR2 SMNVEV (reference sequence). CDR3 bases: TGTGCCAGCAGTTTTATGGGAGTAAGCTCTGGCTACACCTTC. Amino acids: CASSFMGVSSGYTF.

The V gene is TRBV28, the J gene TRBJ2-7; 9 bases align to TRBD1. CDR1 MDHEN and CDR2 SYDVKM come from the germline V gene. V lost 6 bases, J lost 0 bases, and 12 bases stayed unmatched. The CDR3 runs 17 residues. CDR3 protein: CASSPPGTGYTSYEQYF. DNA of the CDR3: TGTGCCAGCAGCCCACCCGGGACAGGGTATACCTCCTACGAGCAGTACTTC. The full variable domain, its missing parts supplied by reference TRBV28 and TRBJ2-7, is DVKVTQSSRYLVKRTGEKVFLECVQDMDHENMFWYRQDPGLGLRLIYFSYDVKMKEKGDIPEGYSVSREKKERFSLILESASTNQTSMYLCASSPPGTGYTSYEQYFGPGTRLTVT.

V usage is TRBV4-2 and J usage is TRBJ2-2; D may be TRBD1 (6 bases). Germline-derived CDR1 and CDR2 are LGHNA and YNFKEQ. This CDR3 region has 15 residues. The germline V and J ends were trimmed by 2 bases and 4 bases, with 11 bases remaining between them. CDR3 in amino acids: CASSQRGQSTGELFF. CDR3 DNA sequence: TGTGCCAGCAGCCAACGTGGACAGAGCACCGGGGAGCTGTTTTTT.

CDR3 in DNA: TGTGCCATCAGCCAAGGACATTATCCGAATGGCTACACCTTC. Its protein is CAISQGHYPNGYTF. The chain has TRBV10-3 and TRBJ1-2; possible D gene TRBD1, 5 bases. The V gene's germline CDR1 is ENHRY and CDR2 SYGVKD. CDR3 size: 14 residues. V lost 6 bases to trimming and J lost 6 bases, with 17 bases between them.

This chain uses TRBV19 with TRBJ2-7, with D possibly being TRBD2 (5 bases). Germline V gives CDR1 LNHDA, CDR2 SQIVND (reference sequence). Trimming took 1 base from V and 2 from J, leaving 12 bases between them. The CDR3 is made up of 15 amino acids. The CDR3 nucleotides read TGTGCCAGTAGTATAGGTCCGGGATCCACCTACGAGCAGTACTTC. Its translation is CASSIGPGSTYEQYF.

This chain links TRBV7-8 with TRBJ1-2, with TRBD1 identical over 7 bases. V was pared by 3 bases and J by 5 bases, with 9 bases of the junction left unmatched. Germline assignment: CDR1 SGHVS and CDR2 FQNEAQ. The CDR3 spans 15 residues. DNA of the CDR3: TGTGCCAGCAGCTTCGATCCGGACAGGATATATGGCTACACCTTC. Translated, it gives CASSFDPDRIYGYTF.

The CDR3 region is CASSQEQTGVTDTQYF. CDR3 DNA sequence: TGCGCCAGCAGCCAAGAGCAGACAGGGGTGACAGATACGCAGTATTTT. The chain couples TRBV4-1 to TRBJ2-3; TRBD1 agrees at 8 bases. Germline lookup yields CDR1 MGHRA and CDR2 YSYEKL. V lost 0 bases, J lost 3 bases, and 5 bases stayed unmatched. The length of the CDR3 is 16 residues.

The chain has TRBV13 and TRBJ2-7, with TRBD2 matching over 8 bases. The length of the CDR3 is 16 residues. Germline-derived CDR1 and CDR2 are PRHDT and FYEKMQ (reference sequence). Losses at the gene ends were 5 bases for V and 5 bases for J; bases not matched to a gene: 14. CDR3 bases: TGTGCCAGCAGCCCTCGGGGGGGGCGTGATACCCACGAGCAGTACTTC. Encoded protein: CASSPRGGRDTHEQYF.

The chain combines TRBV29-1 with TRBJ2-2, with 7 nucleotides matching TRBD1. Germline loops: CDR1 SQVTM, CDR2 ANQGSEA. This CDR3 spans 13 amino acids. Trimming took 5 bases from V and 5 from J; bases not matched to a gene: 5. The CDR3 reads CSVRNRGTGELFF. The DNA of the CDR3 is TGCAGCGTTCGCAACAGGGGAACCGGGGAGCTGTTTTTT.